Each of the 29 T cell receptor beta chains below was sequenced from the same sample in a study of Tregs in tolerant kidney transplant recipients. Mixed chimerism was transient after nonmyeloablative marrow transplants from related graft donors. TCRdb keeps only in-frame clones here, not all; method: immunoSEQ multiplex PCR. The sample is made up of 6,400 or so clones, and the top ten hold 30% to 40% of it. The source was CD8+ T cells from blood (PBMCs), collected 12 months after the transplant. The source of these receptors is a human patient who received a combined kidney and bone marrow transplant. Some T cells may possibly be graft donor cells.

On this clone: The missing CDR3 end, 3 residues past where the read stops, is filled in from the germline J gene. V gene TRBV7-6 combines with J gene TRBJ2-1; TRBD2 matches 13 bases. J gave up 4 bases and V 4 bases, and 4 bases lay outside the gene matches. The CDR3 contains 16 residues. Germline CDR1 is SGHVS and CDR2 is FNYEAQ. The CDR3 region is CASSSRTSGSYNEQFF. CDR3 DNA, as far as it was read: TGTGCCAGCAGCTCCCGGACTAGCGGGAGTTACAATGAG.

About this clone itself: The missing CDR3 end, 3 residues past where the read stops, is filled in from the germline J gene. V usage is TRBV6-4 and J usage is TRBJ2-1; 11 nucleotides align to TRBD2. The CDR3 consists of 15 residues. V lost 6 bases and J lost 4; bases outside the gene matches: 5. Germline V gene sequence: CDR1 MRHNA, CDR2 SNTAGT. The CDR3 protein is CASSPTSGNYNEQFF. CDR3 bases read: TGTGCCAGCAGCCCGACTAGCGGGAATTACAATGAG.

In the case of this clone: The missing CDR3 end, 3 residues past where the read stops, is filled in from the germline J gene. The J gene is TRBJ2-7, the V gene TRBV4-1; the D is unclear. CDR1 and CDR2 (germline): MGHRA, YSYEKL. The CDR3 totals 14 residues. Trimming shortened V by 1 base and J by 0 bases, and 7 bases separated the two germline ends. The chain's CDR3 is CASSQVAGSYEQYF. Partial CDR3 DNA: TGCGCCAGCAGCCAAGTGGCAGGCTCCTACGAG.

A remark on this clone: The CDR3 extends 3 residues past the end of the read, so its final part is completed from the germline J gene. V usage is TRBV19 and J usage is TRBJ2-5; 8 bases map to TRBD2. Germline CDR1 reads LNHDA; CDR2 reads SQIVND (reference sequence). V lost 3 bases, J lost 5 bases, and 14 bases stayed unmatched. This CDR3 contains 17 residues. The CDR3: CASSIASGGTQGETQYF. CDR3 DNA, as far as it was read: TGTGCCAGTAGTATTGCGAGCGGGGGAACCCAGGGCGAGACC.

This clone shows up as medium-sized by frequency. Read data end 3 residues before the CDR3 end; the end is taken from the germline J gene. This chain links TRBV7-8 with TRBJ2-7; 7 positions match TRBD2. In germline, CDR1 is SGHVS, CDR2 FQNEAQ. This CDR3 comprises 15 residues. The V segment lost 1 base and the J segment 6 bases; nucleotides outside the gene matches: 9. CDR3: CASSLGGAGEGEQYF. Partial CDR3 DNA: TGTGCCAGCAGCTTAGGGGGTGCGGGAGAAGGCGAG. Combining the CDR3 with reference TRBV7-8 and TRBJ2-7 gives the whole variable domain GAGVSQSPRYKVAKRGQDVALRCDPISGHVSLFWYQQALGQGPEFLTYFQNEAQLDKSGLPSDRFFAERPEGSVSTLKIQRTQQEDSAVYLCASSLGGAGEGEQYFGPGTRLTVT.

As regards this clone: The read terminates 3 residues ahead of where the CDR3 ends, so the germline J gene completes it. The chain recombines TRBV19 with TRBJ2-3, with TRBD2 identical over 8 bases. Germline V gene data show CDR1 as LNHDA and CDR2 as SQIVND (reference sequence). The junction had 1 base not matched to a gene; V was cut back by 7 bases and J by 1 base. The CDR3 spans 13 residues. The part of the CDR3 DNA that was read is TGTGCCAGTACCGGGGGGGGCACAGATACG. Protein sequence: CASTGGGTDT. The CDR3 reads in full as CASTGGGTDTQYF.

Regarding this clone: The read stops 3 residues short of the end of the CDR3; the missing end is completed from the germline J gene. The chain combines TRBV5-1 with TRBJ2-5, with D tentatively TRBD2 (6 bases). The CDR3 contains 15 residues. CDR1 is SGHRS, CDR2 YFSETQ, per germline. Trimming pared 4 bases from V and 5 bases from J, leaving 18 bases between. The CDR3 reads CASSSRGTGLETQYF. CDR3 DNA, as far as it was read: TGCGCCAGCAGCAGCCGGGGGACGGGCTTGGAGACC.

About this clone itself: The read halts 3 residues ahead of the CDR3 end, with the missing end drawn from the germline J gene. The chain couples TRBV7-9 to TRBJ2-7; 7 nucleotides match TRBD2. CDR3 size: 15 residues. Germline V gene lookup returns CDR1 SEHNR and CDR2 FQNEAQ (reference sequence). The ends lost 0 bases at V and 4 bases at J; junction bases unmatched: 6. CDR3 sequence: CASSLASGSTYEQYF. The DNA read from the CDR3 is TGTGCCAGCAGCTTAGCTAGCGGGTCCACTTACGAG.

About this clone: Coverage ceases 3 residues before the CDR3 finishes, and the germline J gene fills in the end. The chain links TRBV7-6 to TRBJ1-4; D remains ambiguous. Germline V CDR1 and CDR2: SGHVS, FNYEAQ. Trimming shortened V by 5 bases and J by 6 bases, and 7 bases separated the two germline ends. The CDR3 is 12 residues long. The sequenced CDR3 bases are TGTGCCAGCAGCGGTGCGTATGAAAAA. It yields the protein CASSGAYEK. The complete CDR3 protein is CASSGAYEKLFF.

On this clone: The CDR3 is cut off 3 residues early in the read; its end comes from the germline J gene. This chain connects TRBV20-1 to TRBJ1-1; D perhaps matches TRBD1 (5 bases). V gave up 0 bases and J gave up 1 base, with 12 bases separating them. Germline CDR1 DFQATT, CDR2 SNEGSKA (reference sequence). This CDR3 is 15 amino acids long. The CDR3 bases that were read are TGCAGTGCTAGAGACTGGACGGGGGGGAACACTGAA. As protein: CSARDWTGGNTE. In full, the CDR3 is CSARDWTGGNTEAFF.

About this clone: The read halts 3 residues ahead of the CDR3 end, with the missing end drawn from the germline J gene. V and J are TRBV7-2 and TRBJ2-2, with 7 bases that match TRBD1. The CDR3 runs 16 residues. The V gene end was trimmed by 0 bases and the J gene end by 6 bases; junction bases not matched to a gene: 7. Looked up from germline, CDR1 is SGHTA and CDR2 is FQGNSA. The part of the CDR3 DNA that was read is TGTGCCAGCAGCTTAGCAGGGGGCGGGTGGGCCGGGGAG. It codes for CASSLAGGGWAGE. The CDR3, in full, reads CASSLAGGGWAGELFF.

A word on this clone: From the germline J gene comes the end of the CDR3, since the read stops 3 residues before it. The rearrangement links TRBV6-2 or TRBV6-3 to TRBJ2-7, with 8 bases that match TRBD2. Germline V lookup: CDR1 MNHEY, CDR2 SVGEGT. V lost 5 bases, J lost 6 bases, and 9 bases stayed unmatched. The CDR3 runs 14 residues. CDR3 DNA (partial): TGTGCCAGCAGTCTGAGCGGGAGCCTGCTCGAG. This sequence encodes CASSLSGSLLE. The complete CDR3 reads CASSLSGSLLEQYF.

CDR3 protein: CAISEYAGTGTSTDTQYF. CDR3 DNA (partial): TGTGCCATCAGTGAGTACGCCGGGACAGGGACGAGCACAGATACG. This chain joins TRBV10-3 and TRBJ2-3; 9 positions agree with TRBD1. Read sequence stops 3 residues before the CDR3 end, and the germline J gene provides the missing end. Unmatched junction bases numbered 8, after V lost 1 base and J lost 0 bases. The CDR3 is made up of 18 amino acids. Germline V CDR1 and CDR2: ENHRY, SYGVKD.

In regard to this clone: The CDR3 goes on 3 residues after the read ends, and that part is filled in from the germline J gene. The genes are TRBV11-3 and TRBJ2-1; TRBD2 might be the D (6 bases). The CDR3 sequence is 14 residues long. The V end was cut by 5 bases, the J end by 5 bases, with 13 bases between. Germline V gene sequence: CDR1 SGHNT, CDR2 YENEEA. This CDR3 is CASSPFGGNNEQFF. The covered CDR3 bases are TGTGCCAGCAGCCCATTCGGGGGAAACAATGAG.

For this clone: The read comes to an end 3 residues before the CDR3 does, leaving the germline J gene to fill in the end. V usage is TRBV10-3 and J usage is TRBJ2-1, with TRBD2 as a possible D gene (6 bases). Trimming stripped 10 bases from V and 7 bases from J, with 8 bases between. The CDR3 runs 10 residues. CDR1 and CDR2 from the germline V gene are ENHRY and SYGVKD. CDR3 sequence reads: CASGVNEQFF. The part of the CDR3 DNA that was read is TGTGCCAGCGGGGTAAATGAG.

As regards this clone: The missing CDR3 end, 3 residues past where the read stops, is filled in from the germline J gene. The chain links TRBV11-2 to TRBJ1-6, with TRBD1 identical over 7 bases. Germline CDR1 is SGHAT and CDR2 is FQNNGV. Trimming took 4 bases from V and 3 from J; bases not matched to a gene: 3. This CDR3 is built from 15 residues. This CDR3 is CASSYGTVYNSPLHF. The sequenced CDR3 bases are TGTGCCAGCAGCTACGGGACAGTCTATAATTCACCC.

On this clone itself: The read stops 3 residues short of the end of the CDR3; the missing end is completed from the germline J gene. The genes are TRBV20-1 and TRBJ2-1; 7 nucleotides line up with TRBD2. Germline values: CDR1 DFQATT, CDR2 SNEGSKA (reference sequence). The CDR3 has 15 amino acids. The J segment lost 7 bases and the V segment lost 1 base, leaving 10 bases of the junction unmatched. The CDR3 DNA, read in part, is TGCAGTGCTAGAGGGGTGTATACTAGCGTAAATGAG. Protein sequence: CSARGVYTSVNE. The whole CDR3 sequence is CSARGVYTSVNEQFF.

For this clone: The CDR3 end lies 3 residues beyond the end of the read and is filled in from the germline J gene. The genes are TRBV5-1 and TRBJ2-7; weak D call: TRBD2 (5 bases). CDR1 SGHRS and CDR2 YFSETQ come from the germline V gene. V dropped 0 bases and J dropped 6 bases, with 16 bases sitting between them. This CDR3 comprises 15 residues. The CDR3 bases that were read are TGCGCCAGCAGCTTGGAGGATTACCCAACTAGCGAG. Translating gives CASSLEDYPTSE. The entire CDR3 protein is CASSLEDYPTSEQYF.

In regard to this clone: The CDR3 extends 3 residues past the end of the read, so its final part is completed from the germline J gene. The V call is TRBV4-2, the J call TRBJ1-1; D unresolved. This CDR3 region has 16 residues. Per germline, CDR1 LGHNA and CDR2 YNFKEQ. With 1 base removed from V and 6 bases from J, the gap between germline ends came to 18 bases. The sequenced CDR3 bases are TGTGCCAGCAGCCAAGGCGGGGTGGGTTTAATCGCTGAA. This codes for CASSQGGVGLIAE. The whole CDR3 protein is CASSQGGVGLIAEAFF.

With regard to this clone: Germline and junction disagree at one end, which may indicate a read error. The read stops 3 residues short of the end of the CDR3; the missing end is completed from the germline J gene. The rearrangement joins TRBV4-2 to TRBJ1-4; possibly TRBD1 for D (5 bases). CDR1 LGHNA and CDR2 YNFKEQ come from the germline V gene. The CDR3 is made up of 17 amino acids. The CDR3 DNA, read in part, is TGCGCCAGCAGCCAAGATCAAGGGGCGCGAACTAATGAAAAA. This codes for CASSQDQGARTNEK. The full-length CDR3 reads as CASSQDQGARTNEKLFF.

To note about this clone: The read is 3 residues too short to cover the CDR3 end, so that end is filled in from the germline J gene. J is TRBJ2-6 and V is TRBV2; TRBD1 matches at 7 bases. Germline assignment: CDR1 SNHLY and CDR2 FYNNEI. This CDR3 comprises 18 residues. Trimming at V came to 7 bases and at J to 0 bases, leaving 12 bases not matched to a gene. The CDR3 spells CASKGLTGNLSGANVLTF. The CDR3 DNA, read in part, is TGTGCCAGCAAGGGTCTGACAGGGAACCTCTCTGGGGCCAACGTC.

The CDR3 bases that were read are TGTGCCAGCAGACCTACAGGGGGCGCCTACAATGAG. This translates into CASRPTGGAYNE. The whole CDR3 sequence is CASRPTGGAYNEQFF. The chain joins TRBV5-6 to TRBJ2-1, with 9 bases aligning to TRBD1. The read is 3 residues too short to cover the CDR3 end, so that end is filled in from the germline J gene. In germline, CDR1 is SGHDT, CDR2 YYEEEE. The ends lost 5 bases at V and 2 bases at J; junction bases unmatched: 5. The CDR3 has 15 residues.

For this clone: The observed sequence ends 3 residues before the CDR3 terminus, with the missing tail filled in from the germline J gene. The rearrangement links TRBV27 to TRBJ2-3; TRBD1 agrees at 7 bases. The CDR3 has 15 amino acids. Germline assignment: CDR1 MNHEY and CDR2 SMNVEV (reference sequence). V shed 2 bases, J shed 2 bases, and the junction held 4 bases outside the gene matches. The CDR3 DNA, read in part, is TGTGCCAGCAGTTTACTGACAGGGATCACAGATACG. This sequence encodes CASSLLTGITDT. In full, the CDR3 is CASSLLTGITDTQYF.

As to this clone: Sequencing ends 3 residues short of the CDR3 end; the germline J gene provides the rest. V gene TRBV7-8 combines with J gene TRBJ2-7; the D is unclear. Trimming removed 1 base from V and 2 bases from J, with 9 bases in between. CDR1 and CDR2 (germline): SGHVS, FQNEAQ. CDR3 size: 14 residues. The CDR3 here is CASSLVLTPYEQYF. CDR3 bases read: TGTGCCAGCAGCTTAGTACTTACTCCCTACGAG.

Partial CDR3 DNA: TGTGCCAGCAACGCAGGTTCCTCACCC. It is translated as CASNAGSSP. The whole CDR3 region reads CASNAGSSPLHF. V usage is TRBV7-9 and J usage is TRBJ1-6; D not certain. The CDR3 end is not reached by the read, which stops 3 residues before it; the germline J gene fills it in. The CDR3 is made up of 12 amino acids. The germline V and J ends were trimmed by 7 bases and 10 bases, with 11 bases remaining between them. Germline CDR1 reads SEHNR; CDR2 reads FQNEAQ (reference sequence).

A word on this clone: Coverage ceases 3 residues before the CDR3 finishes, and the germline J gene fills in the end. This chain links TRBV20-1 with TRBJ2-7; TRBD2 matches 12 bases. The CDR3 loop spans 17 amino acids. Per the germline V gene, CDR1 is DFQATT and CDR2 is SNEGSKA (reference sequence). The J segment lost 3 bases and the V segment lost 0 bases, leaving 9 bases of the junction unmatched. The CDR3 spells CSARERFLAGGSYEQYF. Partial CDR3 DNA: TGCAGTGCTAGAGAGAGATTTCTAGCGGGAGGGAGCTACGAG.

A word on this clone: Read sequence stops 3 residues before the CDR3 end, and the germline J gene provides the missing end. The rearrangement uses TRBV18 and TRBJ2-5; possibly TRBD1 for D (6 bases). In germline, CDR1 is KGHSH, CDR2 LQKENI. The V and J ends lost 2 bases and 0 bases respectively, with 16 bases between them. The CDR3 has 17 residues. Partial CDR3 DNA: TGTGCCAGCTCACCAGGGACACTCAAGGGCTACCAAGAGACC. Amino acids: CASSPGTLKGYQET. The full CDR3 sequence reads CASSPGTLKGYQETQYF.

Incomplete CDR3 DNA: TGTGCCTGGAGTGTAAGTTCAGGGGAAGATACG. It specifies CAWSVSSGEDT. The whole CDR3 reads CAWSVSSGEDTQYF. The chain recombines TRBV30 with TRBJ2-3, with a tentative D call TRBD1 (6 bases). The read terminates 3 residues ahead of where the CDR3 ends, so the germline J gene completes it. Per the germline V gene, CDR1 is GTSNPN and CDR2 is SVGIG (reference sequence). The ends were cut back, 0 bases at V and 5 bases at J, with 12 bases in the middle. This CDR3 contains 14 residues. Combining the CDR3 with reference TRBV30 and TRBJ2-3 gives the whole variable domain SQTIHQWPATLVQPVGSPLSLECTVEGTSNPNLYWYRQAAGRGLQLLFYSVGIGQISSEVPQNLSASRPQDRQFILSSKKLLLSDSGFYLCAWSVSSGEDTQYFGPGTRLTVL.

About this clone: Read data end 3 residues before the CDR3 end; the end is taken from the germline J gene. This chain joins TRBV4-1 and TRBJ2-7, with D possibly being TRBD2 (5 bases). The V gene lost 1 base and the J gene lost 3 bases, with 7 bases spanning the gap. CDR3 length equals 13 residues. Germline CDR1 and CDR2: MGHRA and YSYEKL. The CDR3 reads CASSQVDFYEQYF. Partial CDR3 DNA: TGCGCCAGCAGCCAAGTGGACTTCTACGAG.